This passage covers 4 T cell receptor beta chains from one sample sequenced in a study of OX40 agonist ivuxolimab in advanced cancers. The protocol used for the library was the immunoSEQ multiplex PCR assay. TCRdb's version of the immuneACCESS table is confined to in-frame rearrangements and falls short of the full clone set. An unresolved V gene accounts for under half of the shortfall where checked; the remainder is of unknown origin. This sample has roughly 71,000 clones in its table, and more than 60% of those were observed once. The ten largest clones represent about 1.6% of the sample. The specimen was CD4+ or CD8+ T cells sorted from blood, collected in a trial of the OX40 agonist ivuxolimab. The receptors derive from an adult with an advanced solid tumor such as melanoma, head and neck, liver or kidney cancer.

The DNA for the CDR3 is TGCGCCAGCAGGATAGGGGTCAACTCCTATAATTCACCCCTCCACTTT. Translating it yields CASRIGVNSYNSPLHF. The chain employs TRBV5-1 and TRBJ1-6; a possible D gene is TRBD1 (5 bases). The CDR3 sequence is 16 residues long. Germline V gives CDR1 SGHRS, CDR2 YFSETQ. V shed 5 bases and J shed 0 bases, with 12 bases lying between them. Filled out from reference TRBV5-1 and TRBJ1-6, the complete variable domain reads KAGVTQTPRYLIKTRGQQVTLSCSPISGHRSVSWYQQTPGQGLQFLFEYFSETQRNKGNFPGRFSGRQFSNSRSEMNVSTLELGDSALYLCASRIGVNSYNSPLHFGNGTRLTVT.

At least ten counts were recorded for this clone. At the DNA level, this CDR3 is encoded by other sequences in the same sample as well. This sequence joins TRBV18 and TRBJ2-6; D gene ambiguous. The germline V gene has CDR1 KGHSH and CDR2 LQKENI. The V end lost 0 bases, the J end lost 2 bases, and 2 bases lay between the germline ends. The CDR3 is 14 residues long. The CDR3 is CASSPPTGANVLTF. CDR3 DNA sequence: TGTGCCAGCTCACCACCTACTGGGGCCAACGTCCTGACTTTC.

This chain connects TRBV25-1 to TRBJ2-5; a possible D gene is TRBD1 (6 bases). This CDR3 has 14 amino acids. V was clipped by 5 bases and J by 5 bases, with 15 bases between them. CDR1 and CDR2 from the germline V gene are MGHDK and SYGVNS. The CDR3 bases are TGTGCCAGCAGTATCCACAGGGAGTTGGAGACCCAGTACTTC. Translation: CASSIHRELETQYF.

The chain recombines TRBV5-1 with TRBJ1-4; maybe TRBD1 (5 bases). The CDR3 runs to 13 residues. Trimming pared 4 bases from V and 4 bases from J, leaving 8 bases between. Germline V CDR1 and CDR2: SGHRS, YFSETQ. The CDR3 region is CASSRDGNEKLFF. The CDR3 DNA follows: TGCGCCAGCAGCCGGGACGGTAATGAAAAACTGTTTTTT.